This T cell receptor beta chain was obtained from a study of early stage breast cancer tumors. Sequenced by immunoSEQ multiplex PCR; TCRdb stores in-frame clones only, minus some. Found here are fewer than 70,000 clones, 65% to 85% of them singletons; the top ten hold about 4.4%. Trimming removed 7 bases from V and 6 bases from J; junction bases left unmatched: 11. The CDR3 length is 15 residues. Germline values: CDR1 MNHNS, CDR2 SASEGT. The TCR comes from a person in their 40s with breast cancer. This chain uses TRBV6-1 with TRBJ2-3; 9 bases are a match to TRBD2. The sequenced sample consisted of blood. The CDR3 reads CASKLLAGGVDTQYF. CDR3 nucleotides: TGTGCCAGCAAGCTACTAGCGGGTGGGGTGGATACGCAGTATTTT.